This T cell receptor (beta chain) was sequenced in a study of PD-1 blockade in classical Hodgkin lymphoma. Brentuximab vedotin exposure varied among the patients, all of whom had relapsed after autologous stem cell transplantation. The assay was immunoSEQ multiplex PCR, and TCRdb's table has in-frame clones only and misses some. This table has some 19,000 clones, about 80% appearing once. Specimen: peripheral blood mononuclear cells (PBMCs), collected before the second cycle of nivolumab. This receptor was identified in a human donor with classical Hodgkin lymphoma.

CDR3 protein: CASSESGLAAYNEQFF. The CDR3 DNA follows: TGCGCCAGCAGTGAGTCCGGTCTAGCGGCATACAATGAGCAGTTCTTC. The chain couples TRBV10-1 to TRBJ2-1, with 7 bases identical to TRBD2. This CDR3 has 16 amino acids. V trimming: 0 bases; J trimming: 4 bases; junction bases outside the gene matches: 6. Germline V gene data show CDR1 as WNHNN and CDR2 as SYGVQD (reference sequence).